These T cell receptor beta chains were read from a single sample in a study of T cell responses to AZD1222 COVID-19 vaccine. Assay used: immunoSEQ multiplex PCR; TCRdb lists only in-frame clones, some missing. In the table there are about 130,000 clones, approximately 92% of which are singletons. Material: peripheral blood, obtained 28 days after the second AZD1222 dose. All receptors come from an adult who received the AZD1222 COVID-19 vaccine. Each CDR3 is given with its conserved first and last residue. The D gene is left open where the match is weak. Some rows mark clone size as missing; the rest say once, few, many or name a class of expanded clone.

d_call | j_call | v_call | clone_size | cdr3_nt | cdr3_aa
NA | TRBJ1-6 | TRBV15 | NA | TGTGCCACCAGCGCCGGAGGGTCACCCCTCCACTTT | CATSAGGSPLHF
NA | TRBJ2-1 | TRBV2 | NA | TGTGCCAGCAGTAACGGGCTACCCCCTTACAATGAGCAGTTCTTC | CASSNGLPPYNEQFF
NA | TRBJ1-6 | TRBV6-5 | NA | TGTGCCAGCAGCCTTGCATCAGATTCACCCCTCCACTTT | CASSLASDSPLHF
NA | TRBJ2-7 | TRBV12-3/TRBV12-4 | NA | TGTGCCAGCAGTTTCGAACGGGGCTACGAGCAGTACTTC | CASSFERGYEQYF
NA | TRBJ1-5 | TRBV6-5 | NA | TGTGCCAGCAGTTACTCGAAGTCCGGCAATCAGCCCCAGCATTTT | CASSYSKSGNQPQHF
NA | TRBJ1-3 | TRBV3-1/TRBV3-2 | NA | TGTGCCAGCAGTCAAAAAGGGTGGCAAGTAAGAAGAAACACCATATATTTT | CASSQKGWQVRRNTIYF
NA | TRBJ2-7 | TRBV7-9 | NA | TGTGCCAGCAGCCAGATCTGGAGCAGCAGGTCCTACGAGCAGTACTTC | CASSQIWSSRSYEQYF
NA | TRBJ2-4 | TRBV11-3 | NA | TGTGCCAGCAGCGCCCGGGACATTCAGTACTTC | CASSARDIQYF
NA | TRBJ1-1 | TRBV6-6 | once | TGTGCCAGCAGAAAGAATGAAGCTTTCTTT | CASRKNEAFF
NA | TRBJ2-4 | TRBV6-2/TRBV6-3 | NA | TGTGCCAGCAGTTACTCGATTGGCGGGTGGGACATTCAGTACTTC | CASSYSIGGWDIQYF
NA | TRBJ1-4 | TRBV28 | NA | TGTGCCAGCAGTGCCGCGGGGCAAACGAGAGAAAAACTGTTTTTT | CASSAAGQTREKLFF
NA | TRBJ1-2 | TRBV4-1 | NA | TGCGCCAGCAGCGATGGACAGAACTATGGCTACACCTTC | CASSDGQNYGYTF
TRBD2 | TRBJ2-5 | TRBV9 | NA | TGTGCCAGCAGCCCGGGGGGGACCCAAGAGACCCAGTACTTC | CASSPGGTQETQYF
NA | TRBJ1-1 | TRBV30 | NA | TGTGCCTGGCTGGGTCCTGCTGGAGCTTTCTTT | CAWLGPAGAFF
NA | TRBJ1-2 | TRBV28 | NA | TGTGCCAGCAGCCCCACAGCATACTATGGCTACACCTTC | CASSPTAYYGYTF
TRBD1 | TRBJ1-6 | TRBV7-2 | NA | TGTGCCAGCAGCTTAGCGGGACAGTATAATTCACCCCTCCACTTT | CASSLAGQYNSPLHF
TRBD2 | TRBJ2-1 | TRBV28 | NA | TGTGCCAGCAGTGTAACTAGCGGGGGCCACAATGAGCAGTTCTTC | CASSVTSGGHNEQFF
TRBD2 | TRBJ2-1 | TRBV6-5 | NA | TGTGCCAGCAGGGACCCACCCCGGGAGGAGGGGTTGTTCTTC | CASRDPPREEGLFF
NA | TRBJ2-7 | TRBV7-2 | NA | TGTGCCAGCAGCTCGAACTTGAACGAGCAGTACTTC | CASSSNLNEQYF
NA | TRBJ2-7 | TRBV9 | NA | TGTGCCAGCAGCGTAGGGGGGTCAAAACCCCACGAGCAGTACTTC | CASSVGGSKPHEQYF
NA | TRBJ2-1 | TRBV6-6 | NA | TGTGCCAGCAGTTATGGGCAGGGCAAAAGGGATGAGCAGTTCTTC | CASSYGQGKRDEQFF
TRBD1 | TRBJ2-7 | TRBV6-6 | NA | TGTGCCAGCAGAACCGGGACAGGTACCTACGAGCAGTACTTC | CASRTGTGTYEQYF
NA | TRBJ2-5 | TRBV4-2 | NA | TGTGCCAGCAGCCAGGTGGGGGGCGGGGAGACCCAGTACTTC | CASSQVGGGETQYF
NA | TRBJ1-2 | TRBV3-1/TRBV3-2 | NA | TGTGCCAGCAGCCCCCGTGGGAGGGGTTATGGCTACACCTTC | CASSPRGRGYGYTF
NA | TRBJ2-5 | TRBV29-1 | NA | TGCAGCCTCCGGACGGCCCAAGAGACCCAGTACTTC | CSLRTAQETQYF
NA | TRBJ1-1 | TRBV11-3 | once | TGTGCCAGCAGCTTAGATTCGAACACTGAAGCTTTCTTT | CASSLDSNTEAFF
NA | TRBJ1-4 | TRBV18 | NA | TGTGCCAGCTCACCAAAATTTCGCCAGGGTAATGAAAAACTGTTTTTT | CASSPKFRQGNEKLFF
NA | TRBJ1-1 | TRBV7-3 | NA | TGTGCCAGCAGCTTAAGAGGTCGGGAGATGAACACTGAAGCTTTCTTT | CASSLRGREMNTEAFF
NA | TRBJ2-5 | TRBV30 | NA | TGTGCCTGGACCTTGGGTGGGGAGACCCAGTACTTC | CAWTLGGETQYF
NA | TRBJ1-4 | TRBV11-3 | NA | TGTGCCAGCAGCTTAGATGCGGCCAGAGCTAATGAAAAACTGTTTTTT | CASSLDAARANEKLFF
TRBD1 | TRBJ1-1 | TRBV28 | NA | TGTGCCAGCAGTCGTGGGACAGGGAAAAAGAACACTGAAGCTTTCTTT | CASSRGTGKKNTEAFF
NA | TRBJ1-1 | TRBV19 | NA | TGTGCCACCAACGGGGGGTTAGGGTTGAACACTGAAGCTTTCTTT | CATNGGLGLNTEAFF
TRBD1 | TRBJ2-5 | TRBV9 | NA | TGTGCCAGCAGCCCTAGACCCAGCGGACAGGGTATGGAGACCCAGTACTTC | CASSPRPSGQGMETQYF
NA | TRBJ2-1 | TRBV7-3 | NA | TGTGCCAGCAGCCTTAGAAGTACTACCACAGGGATGTACAATGAGCAGTTCTTC | CASSLRSTTTGMYNEQFF
TRBD1 | TRBJ2-3 | TRBV7-3 | NA | TGTGCCAGCAGCAGACAGGGTGCAGATACGCAGTATTTT | CASSRQGADTQYF
TRBD1 | TRBJ2-7 | TRBV10-3 | once | TGTGCCAGTGTGAGGGACAGGGGTTCTCACGAGCAGTACTTC | CASVRDRGSHEQYF
NA | TRBJ1-3 | TRBV7-8 | NA | TGTGCCAGCAGCTTAGCAGTCTCTGGAAACACCATATATTTT | CASSLAVSGNTIYF
NA | TRBJ2-7 | TRBV11-1 | NA | TGTGCCAGCAGCGGCACCGGGACATCGTACTTC | CASSGTGTSYF
TRBD2 | TRBJ2-5 | TRBV28 | once | TGTGCCAGCAGTTTACGGCGGGGGGGAGAGACCCAGTACTTC | CASSLRRGGETQYF
NA | TRBJ1-1 | TRBV7-2 | few | TGTGCCAGCAGCTTGCTTGGGGGGAACACTGAAGCTTTCTTT | CASSLLGGNTEAFF
NA | TRBJ1-4 | TRBV19 | few | TGTGCCAGTAGTACGACGGATAATGAAAAACTGTTTTTT | CASSTTDNEKLFF
NA | TRBJ1-3 | TRBV7-2 | NA | TGTGCCAGCAGCTTAGGGGCCTCTGGAAACACCATATATTTT | CASSLGASGNTIYF
TRBD1 | TRBJ1-5 | TRBV7-8 | NA | TGTGCCAGCAGCGCGAGCGGGGGGACAGGGTATCAGCCCCAGCATTTT | CASSASGGTGYQPQHF
NA | TRBJ2-5 | TRBV15 | NA | TGTGCCACCGGTCCGGGACCGCCAATAGAGACCCAGTACTTC | CATGPGPPIETQYF
NA | TRBJ2-7 | TRBV11-2 | NA | TGTGCCAGCAGCTTAGAGGTCAGGGCCTCTTACGAGCAGTACTTC | CASSLEVRASYEQYF
TRBD2 | TRBJ2-5 | TRBV5-1 | NA | TGCGCCAGCAGCTTAGGGTTAGCGGGAATAGAGACCCAGTACTTC | CASSLGLAGIETQYF